The 20 T cell receptor beta chains below were found in one sample sequenced in a study of control samples from healthy donors and cancer patients. The table came from immunoSEQ multiplex PCR; TCRdb's copy has only in-frame clones and leaves some out. The sample records 150,000 to 200,000 clones, around 91% being singletons. Sequenced sample: blood. These receptor sequences come from a woman between 45 and 60 years old in good health.

The chain carries TRBV25-1 and TRBJ1-2, with D possibly matching TRBD1 (5 bases). CDR1 and CDR2 (germline): MGHDK, SYGVNS. This CDR3 is built from 14 residues. Trimming cost V 2 bases and J 2 bases, with 9 bases left between them. As DNA, the CDR3 is TGTGCCAGCAGTGAAGAAGGGGCGAACTATGGCTACACCTTC. It translates to CASSEEGANYGYTF.

Written as DNA, the CDR3 is TGCGCCAGCAGCTTGTCTACAGGGGGATCTGGGGCCAACGTCCTGACTTTC. Protein: CASSLSTGGSGANVLTF. This chain connects TRBV5-1 to TRBJ2-6; 8 bases are a match to TRBD1. CDR1 and CDR2 (germline): SGHRS, YFSETQ. The CDR3 sequence is 17 residues long. The junction had 4 bases not matched to a gene; V was cut back by 1 base and J by 1 base.

V is TRBV2 and J is TRBJ1-1, with D uncertain. This CDR3 has 11 amino acids. Deletions cut 6 bases from V and 3 bases from J, with 5 bases between. Germline V gene data show CDR1 as SNHLY and CDR2 as FYNNEI. The DNA of the CDR3 is TGTGCCAGCAGGTATGACACTGAAGCTTTCTTT. Its protein is CASRYDTEAFF.

This clone was recorded once. The V gene is TRBV5-1, the J gene TRBJ2-3; D may be TRBD2 (6 bases). Germline-derived CDR1 and CDR2 are SGHRS and YFSETQ. This CDR3 is built from 16 residues. V lost 1 base and J 3 bases, leaving 15 bases between the germline ends. The CDR3 loop is CASSLISGRATDTQYF. CDR3 DNA sequence: TGCGCCAGCAGCTTGATTAGCGGCAGGGCGACAGATACGCAGTATTTT. The variable domain in full, completed from reference TRBV5-1 and TRBJ2-3, reads KAGVTQTPRYLIKTRGQQVTLSCSPISGHRSVSWYQQTPGQGLQFLFEYFSETQRNKGNFPGRFSGRQFSNSRSEMNVSTLELGDSALYLCASSLISGRATDTQYFGPGTRLTVL.

This clone was seen only once. The chain carries TRBV25-1 and TRBJ2-5; 10 nucleotides agree with TRBD2. After removal of 3 bases from V and 4 bases from J, the junction contained 2 bases not matched to a gene. CDR1 MGHDK and CDR2 SYGVNS come from the germline V gene. CDR3 length: 14 residues. The CDR3 region is CASSDRLAGETQYF. CDR3 bases: TGTGCCAGCAGTGATCGACTAGCGGGAGAGACCCAGTACTTC.

This clone is a singleton in its sample. V and J are TRBV7-9 and TRBJ1-2; 7 bases are a match to TRBD1. This CDR3 is 13 amino acids long. With 1 base clipped from V and 5 bases from J, the junction kept 1 base outside the gene matches. Germline V CDR1 and CDR2: SEHNR, FQNEAQ (reference sequence). CDR3 in amino acids: CASSLGQGYGYTF. CDR3 sequence (DNA): TGTGCCAGCAGCTTAGGACAGGGTTATGGCTACACCTTC. The entire variable domain, with the rest obtained from reference TRBV7-9 and TRBJ1-2, is as follows: DTGVSQNPRHKITKRGQNVTFRCDPISEHNRLYWYRQTLGQGPEFLTYFQNEAQLEKSRLLSDRFSAERPKGSFSTLEIQRTEQGDSAMYLCASSLGQGYGYTFGSGTRLTVV.

This chain uses TRBV11-2 with TRBJ2-1, with D maybe TRBD1 (5 bases). The V gene lost 9 bases and the J gene lost 1 base, with 7 bases spanning the gap. This CDR3 spans 12 amino acids. Germline CDR1 reads SGHAT; CDR2 reads FQNNGV. The CDR3 here is CASDSSYNEQFF. The CDR3 nucleotides read TGTGCCAGTGACAGTTCCTACAATGAGCAGTTCTTC. The entire variable domain, with the rest obtained from reference TRBV11-2 and TRBJ2-1, is as follows: EAGVAQSPRYKIIEKRQSVAFWCNPISGHATLYWYQQILGQGPKLLIQFQNNGVVDDSQLPKDRFSAERLKGVDSTLKIQPAKLEDSAVYLCASDSSYNEQFFGPGTRLTVL.

The rearrangement links TRBV28 to TRBJ2-1; perhaps TRBD2 as D (6 bases). The CDR3 spans 14 residues. Trimming cost V 3 bases and J 8 bases, with 14 bases left between them. The germline V gene encodes CDR1 MDHEN and CDR2 SYDVKM. CDR3 nucleotide sequence: TGTGCCAGCAGTTTTGTTGCGGGAAACGATGAGCAGTTCTTC. It is translated as CASSFVAGNDEQFF.

CDR3 sequence (DNA): TGTGCCAGCAGTTTCGCCCCTAAAGCGGATACGCAGTATTTT. This encodes CASSFAPKADTQYF. The chain uses TRBV28 and TRBJ2-3; the D is unclear. This CDR3 region has 14 residues. V dropped 3 bases and J dropped 6 bases, with 13 bases sitting between them. In germline, CDR1 is MDHEN, CDR2 SYDVKM. Looking up the rest from reference TRBV28 and TRBJ2-3 gives the full variable domain: DVKVTQSSRYLVKRTGEKVFLECVQDMDHENMFWYRQDPGLGLRLIYFSYDVKMKEKGDIPEGYSVSREKKERFSLILESASTNQTSMYLCASSFAPKADTQYFGPGTRLTVL.

This sequence joins TRBV28 and TRBJ1-2, with 11 bases identical to TRBD1. Per the germline V gene, CDR1 is MDHEN and CDR2 is SYDVKM. The length of the CDR3 is 14 residues. Unmatched junction bases numbered 5, after V lost 5 bases and J lost 6 bases. In DNA form, the CDR3 reads TGTGCCAGCAGTCCCGGACAGGGGGCGGATGGCTACACCTTC. Amino acids: CASSPGQGADGYTF.

This clone was observed a single time. The V gene is TRBV5-5, the J gene TRBJ2-5, with TRBD1 as a possible D gene (5 bases). This CDR3 has 15 amino acids. Germline V gene sequence: CDR1 SGHKS, CDR2 YYEKEE (reference sequence). The V end was cut by 0 bases, the J end by 2 bases, with 11 bases between. In nucleotides, the CDR3 is TGTGCCAGCAGCTTGGAGTTACAGGTTCAAGAGACCCAGTACTTC. Translation: CASSLELQVQETQYF.

With respect to this clone: Other DNA sequences in the sample encode the same CDR3. The CDR3 coding sequence is TGTGCCAGCTCACCCGAGGGATACGAGCAGTACTTC. Translation: CASSPEGYEQYF. This chain uses TRBV18 with TRBJ2-7; D perhaps matches TRBD2 (5 bases). The ends were cut back, 3 bases at V and 4 bases at J, with 7 bases in the middle. The CDR3 has 12 amino acids. Looked up from germline, CDR1 is KGHSH and CDR2 is LQKENI.

This chain links TRBV7-2 with TRBJ2-2; D ambiguous. With 2 bases removed from V and 2 bases from J, the gap between germline ends came to 12 bases. Germline-derived CDR1 and CDR2 are SGHTA and FQGNSA. The CDR3 is made up of 16 amino acids. The CDR3 sequence: CASSLLSGINTGELFF. The CDR3, as DNA: TGTGCCAGCAGCTTATTATCTGGGATTAACACCGGGGAGCTGTTTTTT.

The rearrangement uses TRBV2 and TRBJ2-5, with unresolved D. V was shortened by 1 base and J by 7 bases, with 10 bases between the two germline ends. The CDR3 spans 13 residues. Germline CDR1 SNHLY, CDR2 FYNNEI. CDR3 bases: TGTGCCAGCAGTGAAGACGGTCCGGGGACCCAGTACTTC. Translation gives CASSEDGPGTQYF.

This clone appeared a few times. The J gene is TRBJ2-5, the V gene TRBV30; TRBD2 agrees at 7 bases. Trimming took 3 bases from V and 5 from J; bases not matched to a gene: 12. In germline, CDR1 is GTSNPN, CDR2 SVGIG (reference sequence). The CDR3 consists of 15 residues. The DNA of the CDR3 is TGTGCCTGGAGCGTAATGGGCGGGAGTTCGGAGACCCAGTACTTC. This sequence encodes CAWSVMGGSSETQYF.

The chain has TRBV30 and TRBJ1-4; D is undetermined. This CDR3 comprises 18 residues. Germline V gene data show CDR1 as GTSNPN and CDR2 as SVGIG (reference sequence). V was clipped by 0 bases and J by 4 bases, with 21 bases between them. The CDR3: CAWSVPIGSGFNNEKLFF. The CDR3 DNA is TGTGCCTGGAGTGTACCAATCGGATCCGGGTTTAATAATGAAAAACTGTTTTTT.

The chain uses TRBV19 and TRBJ1-5; 10 bases are shared with TRBD1. The CDR3 totals 14 residues. CDR1 and CDR2 (germline): LNHDA, SQIVND (reference sequence). With V trimmed by 6 bases and J by 6 bases, 5 bases remained unmatched. CDR3 protein: CASRRQGAAQPQHF. The CDR3 DNA reads TGTGCCAGTAGGCGACAGGGGGCCGCTCAGCCCCAGCATTTT.

V gene TRBV6-4 combines with J gene TRBJ2-3, with 8 bases fitting TRBD1. J was trimmed by 4 bases and V by 3 bases; bases with no gene match: 0. Germline V gene sequence: CDR1 MRHNA, CDR2 SNTAGT. The CDR3 runs 13 residues. CDR3 bases: TGTGCCAGCAGTGAACAGGGGGCAGATACGCAGTATTTT. Residues: CASSEQGADTQYF.

J is TRBJ1-3 and V is TRBV18; tentatively, D is TRBD1 (5 bases). V shed 2 bases and J shed 0 bases, with 14 bases lying between them. In germline, CDR1 is KGHSH, CDR2 LQKENI. CDR3 length: 17 residues. The CDR3 spells CASSPTAGRTSGNTIYF. In DNA, the CDR3 is TGTGCCAGCTCACCAACCGCAGGGCGAACCTCTGGAAACACCATATATTTT. Variable domain in full (rest from reference TRBV18 and TRBJ1-3): NAGVMQNPRHLVRRRGQEARLRCSPMKGHSHVYWYRQLPEEGLKFMVYLQKENIIDESGMPKERFSAEFPKEGPSILRIQQVVRGDSAAYFCASSPTAGRTSGNTIYFGEGSWLTVV.

The V gene is TRBV5-5, the J gene TRBJ2-7; 9 nucleotides line up with TRBD1. Unmatched junction bases numbered 5, after V lost 3 bases and J lost 4 bases. Germline V gives CDR1 SGHKS, CDR2 YYEKEE (reference sequence). The CDR3 totals 14 residues. The CDR3 sequence: CASSWDRVRYEQYF. CDR3 DNA sequence: TGTGCCAGCAGCTGGGACAGGGTTAGGTACGAGCAGTACTTC.